This T cell receptor beta chain emerged from a study of early T cells in non-severe SARS-CoV-2 infection (dated by TCRdb to the early 2020s). Background for the entire study: Because TCR sequencing relied on bulk RNA taken from unsorted whole blood, pairing of alpha and beta chains was not possible.

Broad study findings and their caveats: VDJdb matching was skewed toward anti-spike CD8 responses and likely underestimated virus-specific expansions by missing private and CD4 specificities.

Trimming at the junction amounts to 3 bases on V and 2 bases on J, and the germline ends lie 17 bases apart. From the cysteine through the phenylalanine, the CDR3 covers 16 amino acids. Left in the record is the CDR3 DNA by itself, 48 bases read in frame from the first base. CDR1 and CDR2 are read off the germline V gene (reference sequence) as LNHDA and SQIVND. Receptor libraries were prepared by 5' RACE. The instrument given in TCRdb is NextSeq 500. To correct for sequencing error and PCR bias, the TCR library protocol tagged individual cDNA molecules with unique molecular identifiers. Sequencing covered both TCR alpha and beta chains, and within each sample the abundances of alpha and beta sequences were tightly co-correlated. In the authors' own workflow: Decombinator V4 was used to annotate TCR sequences for V gene, J gene and CDR3. Expanded TCRs were defined as changing significantly between any two time points under a Poisson model with p below 0.0001. TCR abundances were normalised to the total number of TCRs sequenced per sample and expressed as counts per million. MAIT TCRs were defined by TRAV1-2 paired with TRAJ12, TRAJ20 or TRAJ33, and iNKT TCRs by TRAV10 paired with TRAJ18. VDJdb, accessed 1 November 2021, was searched for CMV, EBV and SARS-CoV-2 annotated TCRs, excluding TCRs annotated for multiple antigens. The raw public reads went through TCRdb reprocessing: fastp at Q25, MiXCR clone calling, in-frame beta chains kept. One record per CDR3 amino acid sequence lists the most common genes and DNA. For this entry, the V and J calls and clone size follow TCRdb and not the study's own pipeline. The table for this sample lists around 57,000 distinct CDR3 sequences; 7% to 9% of them were counted only once. The ten largest clones capture around 9.4% of the sample.

This clonotype has a handful of counts. Its antigen target is currently unknown. Qualities for individual bases were not recorded, and no much larger clone is one base off. The study was a case-control design nested within a healthcare worker cohort in London, UK, with weekly nasopharyngeal swab PCR tests and blood sampling. Healthcare workers were recruited between 23 and 31 March 2020, during the week of the UK lockdown, and were followed weekly for up to roughly 15 weeks. Source material: whole blood. The rearrangement combines TRBV19 with TRBJ2-7; possibly the D gene is TRBD2, per 6 matching bases. The clonotype originates from an adult who was a healthcare worker with PCR-confirmed SARS-CoV-2 infection or an uninfected control (not recorded which). The DNA sequence is given as TGTGCCAGTAGTATCTTCTGGGACTCCCCTGCCTACGAGCAGTACTTC. Its protein product is CASSIFWDSPAYEQYF.